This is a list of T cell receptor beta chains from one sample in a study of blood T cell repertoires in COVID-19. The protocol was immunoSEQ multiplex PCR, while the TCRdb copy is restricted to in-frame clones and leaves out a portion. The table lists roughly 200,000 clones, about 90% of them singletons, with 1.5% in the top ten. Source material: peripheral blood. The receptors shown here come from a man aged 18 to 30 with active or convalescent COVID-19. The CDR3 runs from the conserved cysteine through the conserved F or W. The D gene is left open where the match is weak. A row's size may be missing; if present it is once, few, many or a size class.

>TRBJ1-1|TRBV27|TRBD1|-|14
TGTGCCAGCAGTTTGTACAGGGGTGGGACTGAAGCTTTCTTT
CASSLYRGGTEAFF
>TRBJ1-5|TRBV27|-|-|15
TGTGCCAGCAGTTCGCATCAGGGGATCGATCAGCCCCAGCATTTT
CASSSHQGIDQPQHF
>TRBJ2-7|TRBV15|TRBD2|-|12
TGTGCCACCAGTAGGGACTACTACGAGCAGTACTTC
CATSRDYYEQYF
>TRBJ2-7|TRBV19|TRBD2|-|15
TGTGCCAGTATAGGGACTAGCGGGAGTTCCTACGAGCAGTACTTC
CASIGTSGSSYEQYF
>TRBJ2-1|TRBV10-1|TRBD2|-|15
TGCGCCAGCAGTGAAGGACTAGCTTTCTACAATGAGCAGTTCTTC
CASSEGLAFYNEQFF
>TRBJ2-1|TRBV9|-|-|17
TGTGCCAGCAGCGTAGTTTCATCTGCCCAAGGGAGAAATGAGCAGTTCTTC
CASSVVSSAQGRNEQFF
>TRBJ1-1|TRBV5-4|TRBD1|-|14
TGTGCCAGCAGCTCGGGACAGGGGGCGACTGAAGCTTTCTTT
CASSSGQGATEAFF
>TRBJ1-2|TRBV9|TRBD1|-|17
TGTGCCAGCAGCGTAGCTGGTACCTTCGGGACAGGGAACGACTACACCTTC
CASSVAGTFGTGNDYTF
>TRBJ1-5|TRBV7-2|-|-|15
TGTGCCAGCAGTTCAGCGGGACTTCTCAATCAGCCCCAGCATTTT
CASSSAGLLNQPQHF
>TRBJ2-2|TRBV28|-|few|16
TGTGCCAGCAGTTTTTATGCACAGGGAGAGACCGGGGAGCTGTTTTTT
CASSFYAQGETGELFF